This TCR beta chain emerged from a study of shared clonotypes between healthy human individuals (dated by TCRdb to 2018 to 2021). Looking at the study overall: A couple of women and three men aged 18 to 49 years were included in the cohort. Per donor, three plates each were used for CD4 naive and CD4 memory, two for CD8 naive, and one for CD8 memory. Per donor, leukapheresis produced somewhere between about 0.85 and 8.9 billion PBMCs. Different laboratories and diverse techniques were used to prepare libraries and sequence TCR repertoires, to increase sequencing depth and limit assay-specific biases. To estimate repertoire size and how much clonotype sharing occurs between individuals, the study deeply sequenced the blood TCR repertoires of five or six healthy adults.

General findings and caveats noted by the study authors: Because the study included a small number of donors, the genetic and exposure-history diversity represented was limited. When several donors were compared, the shared fraction of clonotypes was about 5% for naive CD4, around 4% for naive CD8, 2.3% for memory CD4, and 0.4% for memory CD8. Higher generation probabilities were observed for clonotypes shared by all four sorted-subset donors than for non-shared clonotypes. Larger estimated clonotype richness was generally found for naive subsets than for memory subsets. Incomplete sequencing was indicated by rarefaction of sorted-subset datasets, despite the large sequencing depth. Sampling was restricted to blood, and TCR repertoires in tissues likely differ from the TCR repertoires found in blood. Pairwise subsampling led to the expectation that sequencing depth would affect the degree of clonotype sharing among donors.

A word on this clone: Its recognized antigen is unknown. It has no much larger one-base neighbor in the sample; base qualities were not kept.

TCR CDR3 regions were amplified from genomic DNA by multiplex PCR using the deep immunoSEQ assay. Extracted genomic DNA from each cell subset was distributed evenly across all wells of several immunoSEQ 96-well plates, and each plate was treated as a replicate. For sorted subsets, each replicate PCR was loaded with approximately 190 ng genomic DNA, equivalent to 30,000 or so T cell genomes. Purified libraries were measured with a Qubit 3.0 fluorometer, size-checked on a Bioanalyzer 2100, and measured again with the KAPA Library Quantification kit. Every immunoSEQ 96-well plate was sequenced on a dedicated single-read 150-cycle Illumina NextSeq 550 flow cell. As for the authors' bioinformatics: Because the immunoSEQ output held only junctional sequences and lacked quality scores, the filtering could not match the filtering applied to full-length reads. Sequences were annotated with PyIR, a Python wrapper for IgBLAST v1.9, and V/J genes and CDR3 were assigned using IMGT germline references. Reads were filtered out if the reads had weak V/J assignments (E-value above 1e-6), no CDR3, stop codons, out-of-frame junctions, or ambiguous translated residues. V3J clonotypes were defined as sequences sharing an identical inferred V gene, J gene, and CDR3 amino acid sequence. The percentage overlap between two repertoires was calculated by dividing the number of shared unique clonotypes by the size of the smaller repertoire. Repertoire richness was assessed with RTK rarefaction, the Chao1 estimator, and Recon v2.1 estimates of unobserved clonotypes. OLGA was used to compute generation probabilities for all TCRbeta clonotypes that the gDNA method yielded from a handful of donors. TCRdb obtained this table from immuneACCESS and retained in-frame rearrangements with V and J assigned. These tables miss some clones; where compared with another copy, unresolved V genes account for less than half of the shortfall, and the remainder is unexplained. That table furnishes V, J and clone size, whereas the DNA furnished D and trimming. The table for this sample lists around 2.1 million clones; about 94% of them were counted only once. Jointly, the top ten make up roughly 0.13% of the sample.

Donors were healthy HIV-negative adults with no recently reported acute infections or vaccinations. Only Caucasian adults living in Nashville, Tennessee, USA were represented among the donors. CD4+ T cells were enriched by magnetic negative selection; naive cells were then positively selected on CD45RA, and the negative fraction formed the memory subset. Blood was obtained by leukapheresis, after which PBMCs were separated by Ficoll-Histopaque density gradient centrifugation and cryopreserved in liquid nitrogen vapor phase. Analytical flow cytometry was used to check the purity and quantity of every magnetically sorted T cell population. Genomic DNA was isolated from each sorted fraction and quantified by UV absorbance on a Nanodrop 2000c. From the germline V gene (reference sequence), CDR1 is GTSNPN and CDR2 is SVGIG. The cysteine opens and the phenylalanine closes a CDR3 of 14 amino acids. The kept DNA is CDR3 alone, 42 bases in frame from the first base. The V and J ends are trimmed by 4 bases and 5 bases, leaving 17 bases between them.

The sequence is built from TRBV30 and TRBJ1-1; there is no confident call for the D gene. Material: naive CD4+ T cells sorted from blood. The cell subset or site label, read with the paper, signifies: CD45RA+ positively selected. This TCR came from a man aged 18-30 years in good health. In nucleotides, the sequence is TGTGCCTGGATTTCGGGCAGGACGGGAACTGAAGCTTTCTTT. This is translated as CAWISGRTGTEAFF.